This T cell receptor beta chain was documented in a study of blood T cell repertoires in COVID-19. Using immunoSEQ multiplex PCR, the repertoire was profiled, and TCRdb retains in-frame clones only, with some absent. This sample has 300,000 or so clones; roughly 85% occur once, and the top ten carry roughly 4.2%. This clone has only a few counts. The germline CDR1 and CDR2 sequences are MNHEY and SMNVEV (reference sequence). The CDR3 sequence is 14 residues long. Between the trimmed V and J ends, which lost 4 bases and 10 bases, there was a span of 19 bases. This receptor was obtained from a woman aged 35 to 49 with acute COVID-19. Sequenced: PBMCs or T cells enriched from blood (not recorded which). The gene calls are TRBV27 and TRBJ1-2, with a weak D call TRBD1 (6 bases). The CDR3 region is CASSSIQGSGAYTF. The CDR3 bases are TGTGCCAGCAGTTCGATACAGGGCTCCGGGGCCTACACCTTC.